This TCR beta chain was found in a study of beta chain features in type 1 diabetes. Study details: Healthy donors and patients showed comparable age, gender and cell yields. Findings and caveats of the study: For patients, the naive, central memory and Treg TCRB repertoires appeared more alike than for healthy donors.

Each of the CD4+ naive, central memory, regulatory and stem cell-like memory populations was sorted via CD45RO/CCR7/CD25/CD127/CD95/CD27. Sequenced material consisted of expressed TCRB transcripts (all of the isolated RNA was reverse transcribed). TCRdb's copy holds only in-frame clones and misses some; the assay was immunoSEQ multiplex PCR. The sample carries about 410,000 clones, roughly 13% recorded once. The V gene lost 6 bases and the J gene lost 3 bases, with 18 bases spanning the gap. From germline, CDR1 is SGHAT and CDR2 FQNNGV. The CDR3 spans 15 residues. A few counts support this clone. Its antigen is undetermined.

Input material: naive CD4+ T cells from blood. This clonotype was sampled from a man aged 25 to 40 in good health. The chain uses TRBV11-2 and TRBJ2-7, with D possibly matching TRBD2 (6 bases). CDR3 bases: TGTGCCAGCAGGAGGACCGGGACTTTCGTCTACGAGCAGTACTTC. Its protein product is CASRRTGTFVYEQYF.